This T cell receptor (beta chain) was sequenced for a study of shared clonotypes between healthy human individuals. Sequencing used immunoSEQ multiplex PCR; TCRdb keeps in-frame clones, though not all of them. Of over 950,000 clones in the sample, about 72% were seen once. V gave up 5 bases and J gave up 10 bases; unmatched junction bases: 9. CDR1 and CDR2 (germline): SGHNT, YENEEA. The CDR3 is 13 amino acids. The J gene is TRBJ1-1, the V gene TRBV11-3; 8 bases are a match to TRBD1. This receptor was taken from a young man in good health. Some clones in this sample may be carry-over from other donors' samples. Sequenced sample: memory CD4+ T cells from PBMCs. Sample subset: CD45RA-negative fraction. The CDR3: CASSDRGTGGAFF. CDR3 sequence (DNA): TGTGCCAGCAGCGACCGGGGGACAGGAGGAGCTTTCTTT.